This T cell receptor beta chain emerged from a study of T cells in Graves' hyperthyroidism and ophthalmopathy. Findings and limits, study-wide: A model using 13 V-J features told ophthalmopathy apart from stable hyperthyroidism.

A remark on this clonotype: Its target is not known. This may stem from a read error, because a much larger clone lies one nucleotide away.

Not enrolled were patients with uncontrolled infection, other autoimmune disease, pregnancy or lactation. TCR beta CDR3 region amplification was performed from RNA transcripts. The primer set for the first-round RT-PCR of the TCR CDR3 was HTBI. In TCRdb, the multiplex PCR reads were re-called with MiXCR into one record per CDR3 protein. The data hold 360,000 or so distinct CDR3 sequences, with about 16% observed a single time. CDR1 is LNHNV, CDR2 YYDKDF, per germline (reference sequence). The CDR3 is made up of 15 amino acids. Sequenced material: blood. The TCR comes from a woman aged 55-70 years with Graves' ophthalmopathy. This sequence joins TRBV15 and TRBJ2-2, with 9 bases that match TRBD1. The CDR3 loop is CAARWDRADTGELFF. CDR3 in DNA: TGTGCCGCCAGATGGGACAGGGCGGACACCGGGGAGCTGTTTTTT. Based on the CDR3 plus reference TRBV15 and TRBJ2-2, the full variable domain is DAMVIQNPRYQVTQFGKPVTLSCSQTLNHNVMYWYQQKSSQAPKLLFHYYDKDFNNEADTPDNFQSRRPNTSFCFLDIRSPGLGDTAMYLCAARWDRADTGELFFGEGSRLTVL.